Listed here is a single T cell receptor (beta chain). Stated treatment: roughly 18 received Ad26.COV2.S at low or high dose, single or two shots; about 5 received placebo; per-sample allocation not given. Day 63 following the first vaccine or placebo injection was when the samples were taken. The entry originates in a study of Ad26.COV2.S vaccination and SARS-CoV-2 variants. The data were produced by immunoSEQ multiplex PCR, yet TCRdb's version contains in-frame clones alone and is incomplete. The sample includes about 480,000 clones, roughly 85% of them seen just once. CDR3 length equals 13 residues. CDR1 and CDR2 (germline): ENHRY, SYGVKD. V lost 7 bases to trimming and J lost 0 bases, with 6 bases between them.

The sample in question was peripheral blood, obtained in a trial of Ad26.COV2.S vaccine versus placebo. V is TRBV10-3 and J is TRBJ2-2; weak D call: TRBD2 (5 bases). The clonotype originates from a person aged 18-60 years who received the Ad26.COV2.S COVID-19 vaccine or a placebo. The CDR3 sequence is CAIMGANTGELFF. The CDR3 nucleotides read TGTGCCATCATGGGAGCGAACACCGGGGAGCTGTTTTTT.